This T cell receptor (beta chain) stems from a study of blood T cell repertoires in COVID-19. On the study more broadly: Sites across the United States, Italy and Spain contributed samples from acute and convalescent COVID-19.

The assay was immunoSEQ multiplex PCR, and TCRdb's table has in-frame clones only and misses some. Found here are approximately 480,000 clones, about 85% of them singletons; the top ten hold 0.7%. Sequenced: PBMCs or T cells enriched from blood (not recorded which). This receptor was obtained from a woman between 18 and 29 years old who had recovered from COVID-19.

In DNA form, the CDR3 reads TGTGCCAGCATGGATTTGGGGGAGGGAGAAACTAATGAAAAACTGTTTTTT. Translated: CASMDLGEGETNEKLFF. V is TRBV28 and J is TRBJ1-4, with D tentatively TRBD1 (5 bases). The germline gives CDR1 MDHEN, CDR2 SYDVKM. This CDR3 is 17 amino acids long. Deletions cut 7 bases from V and 1 base from J, with 19 bases between.